This T cell receptor (beta chain) was documented in a study of STAT3 mutations in large granular lymphocyte leukemia. Whole-study context: Immunosuppressive therapy was given to more than half of T-LGLL patients. General study points: Treatment regimens differed across patients between samplings. At least one immunodominant TCR beta clonotype appeared in every T-cell large granular lymphocyte leukemia patient. TCR clonotype switching after therapy occurred in about 30% of the 18 patients.

Average productive template count per sample was about 42,000. Produced via immunoSEQ multiplex PCR; TCRdb's table is partial and in-frame only. The profile shows tens of thousands of clones, more than 70% of them singletons. V was cut by 6 bases and J by 8 bases, with 13 bases left in between. The CDR3 has 12 amino acids. CDR1 is MNHEY, CDR2 SVGAGI, per germline. As concerns this clone: Antigen specificity is unknown.

The sequencing sample was made of PBMCs. The receptor's source is a human donor with T large granular lymphocyte leukemia. Some clones in this sample may be carry-over from other donors' samples. V gene TRBV6-5 combines with J gene TRBJ1-2; tentatively, D is TRBD1 (6 bases). The CDR3 loop is CASSPPQGGYTF. The CDR3 nucleotides read TGTGCCAGCAGCCCTCCGCAGGGGGGCTACACCTTC.